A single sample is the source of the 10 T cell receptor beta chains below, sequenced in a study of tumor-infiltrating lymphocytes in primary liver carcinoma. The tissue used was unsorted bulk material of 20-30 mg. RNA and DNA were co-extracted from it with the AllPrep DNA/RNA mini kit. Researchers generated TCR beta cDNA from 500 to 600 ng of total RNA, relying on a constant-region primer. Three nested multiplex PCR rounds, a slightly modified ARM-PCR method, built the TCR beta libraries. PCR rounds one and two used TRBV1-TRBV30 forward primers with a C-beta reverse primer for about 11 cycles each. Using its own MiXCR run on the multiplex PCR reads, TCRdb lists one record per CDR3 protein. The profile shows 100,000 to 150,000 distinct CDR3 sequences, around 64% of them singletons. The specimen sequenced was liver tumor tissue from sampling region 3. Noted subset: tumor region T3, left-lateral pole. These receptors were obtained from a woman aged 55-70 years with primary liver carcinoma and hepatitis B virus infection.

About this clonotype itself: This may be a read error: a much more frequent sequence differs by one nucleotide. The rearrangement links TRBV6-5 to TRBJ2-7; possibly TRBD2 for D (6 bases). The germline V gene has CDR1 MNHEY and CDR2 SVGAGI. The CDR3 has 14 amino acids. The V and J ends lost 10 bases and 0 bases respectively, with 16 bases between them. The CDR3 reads CAISPRRASYEQYF. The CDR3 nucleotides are TGTGCCATCTCGCCGCGGAGGGCCTCCTACGAGCAGTACTTC.

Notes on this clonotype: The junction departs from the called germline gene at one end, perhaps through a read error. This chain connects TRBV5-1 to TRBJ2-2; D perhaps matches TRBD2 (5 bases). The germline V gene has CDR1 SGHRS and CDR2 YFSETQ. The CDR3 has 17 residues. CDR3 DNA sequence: TGCCCCAGCAGCCCTAGGACTGGGCCGCAGAACACCGGGGAGCTGTTTTTT. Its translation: CPSSPRTGPQNTGELFF.

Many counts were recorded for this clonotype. This chain's CDR3 is CASSLGLVLTETQYF. Written as DNA, the CDR3 is TGTGCCAGCAGTTTGGGACTAGTTTTAACGGAGACCCAGTACTTC. The chain has TRBV28 and TRBJ2-5, with 8 bases that match TRBD2. The V gene's germline CDR1 is MDHEN and CDR2 SYDVKM. The CDR3 loop spans 15 amino acids. With V trimmed by 3 bases and J by 5 bases, 8 bases remained unmatched.

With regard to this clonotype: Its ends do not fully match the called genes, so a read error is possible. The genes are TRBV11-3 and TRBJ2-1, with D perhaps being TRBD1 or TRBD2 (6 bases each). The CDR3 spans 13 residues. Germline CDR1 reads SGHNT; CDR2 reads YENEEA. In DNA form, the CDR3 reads TGTGCCAGCAGTGCCGGGGGCCACAATGGGCAGTCCTTC. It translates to CASSAGGHNGQSF.

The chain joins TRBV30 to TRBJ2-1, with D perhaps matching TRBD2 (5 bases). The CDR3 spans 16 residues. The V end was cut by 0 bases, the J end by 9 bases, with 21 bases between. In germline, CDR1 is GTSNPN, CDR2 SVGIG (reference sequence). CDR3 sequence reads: CAWSVLAFGGLVEQFF. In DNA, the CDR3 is TGTGCCTGGAGTGTACTGGCCTTCGGAGGTTTGGTTGAGCAGTTCTTC.

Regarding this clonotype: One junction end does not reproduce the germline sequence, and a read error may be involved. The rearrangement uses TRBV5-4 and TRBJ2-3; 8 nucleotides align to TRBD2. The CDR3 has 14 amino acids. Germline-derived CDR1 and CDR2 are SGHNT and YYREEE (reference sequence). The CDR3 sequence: CTSSFLGAGGTQYF. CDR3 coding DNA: TGTACCAGCAGCTTTCTCGGGGCGGGAGGTACGCAGTATTTT.

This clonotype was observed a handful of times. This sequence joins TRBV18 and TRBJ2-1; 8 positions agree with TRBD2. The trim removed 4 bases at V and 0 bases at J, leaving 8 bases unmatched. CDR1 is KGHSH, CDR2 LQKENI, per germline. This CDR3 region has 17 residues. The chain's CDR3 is CASSQTSGLSSYNEQFF. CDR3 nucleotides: TGTGCCAGCTCACAAACTAGCGGCTTAAGCTCCTACAATGAGCAGTTCTTC.

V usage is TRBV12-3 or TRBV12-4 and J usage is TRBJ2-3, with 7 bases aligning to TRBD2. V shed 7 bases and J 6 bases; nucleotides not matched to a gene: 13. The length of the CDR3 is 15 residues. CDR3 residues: CASNTGGLTTDTQYF. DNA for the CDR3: TGTGCCAGCAATACTGGGGGACTAACCACTGATACGCAGTATTTT.

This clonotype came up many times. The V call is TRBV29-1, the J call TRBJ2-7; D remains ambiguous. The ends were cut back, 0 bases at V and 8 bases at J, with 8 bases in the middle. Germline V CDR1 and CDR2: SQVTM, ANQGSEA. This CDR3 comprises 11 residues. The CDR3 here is CSVEDVSKQYF. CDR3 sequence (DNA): TGCAGCGTTGAAGATGTTAGCAAGCAGTACTTC.

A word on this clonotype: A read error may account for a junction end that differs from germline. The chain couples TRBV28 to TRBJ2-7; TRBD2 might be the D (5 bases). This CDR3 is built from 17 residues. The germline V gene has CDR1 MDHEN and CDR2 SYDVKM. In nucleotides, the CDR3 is TGTGCCAGCAGTTTCTTCCGGCTAGCCGGAGACTCCTACGAACAGTACTTC. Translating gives CASSFFRLAGDSYEQYF. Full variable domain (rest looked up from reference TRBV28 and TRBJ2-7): DVKVTQSSRYLVKRTGEKVFLECVQDMDHENMFWYRQDPGLGLRLIYFSYDVKMKEKGDIPEGYSVSREKKERFSLILESASTNQTSMYLCASSFFRLAGDSYEQYFGPGTRLTVT.